The 2 T cell receptor beta chains below all came from one sample that was sequenced in a study of blood T cell repertoires in COVID-19. The repertoire was sequenced with immunoSEQ multiplex PCR; TCRdb's copy has only in-frame clones and lacks some. The data hold approximately 250,000 clones, with approximately 80% observed a single time. The sample was peripheral blood. The receptor set was obtained from a man in his forties or fifties who had recovered from COVID-19.

CDR3 loop: CASSLKGGEPQHF. CDR3 DNA: TGTGCCAGCAGCTTGAAGGGAGGAGAGCCCCAGCATTTT. V is TRBV5-4 and J is TRBJ1-5; D not resolved. The V end was cut by 1 base, the J end by 8 bases, with 10 bases between. Germline CDR1 SGHNT, CDR2 YYREEE (reference sequence). This CDR3 is 13 amino acids long.

This clone appeared a few times. V gene TRBV2 combines with J gene TRBJ2-7, with TRBD1 matching over 7 bases. J was trimmed by 7 bases and V by 7 bases; bases with no gene match: 10. Germline V lookup: CDR1 SNHLY, CDR2 FYNNEI. The CDR3 has 13 amino acids. As DNA, the CDR3 is TGTGCCAGCAAGGCGACAGGGAGTCGGGAGCAGTACTTC. The encoded protein is CASKATGSREQYF.